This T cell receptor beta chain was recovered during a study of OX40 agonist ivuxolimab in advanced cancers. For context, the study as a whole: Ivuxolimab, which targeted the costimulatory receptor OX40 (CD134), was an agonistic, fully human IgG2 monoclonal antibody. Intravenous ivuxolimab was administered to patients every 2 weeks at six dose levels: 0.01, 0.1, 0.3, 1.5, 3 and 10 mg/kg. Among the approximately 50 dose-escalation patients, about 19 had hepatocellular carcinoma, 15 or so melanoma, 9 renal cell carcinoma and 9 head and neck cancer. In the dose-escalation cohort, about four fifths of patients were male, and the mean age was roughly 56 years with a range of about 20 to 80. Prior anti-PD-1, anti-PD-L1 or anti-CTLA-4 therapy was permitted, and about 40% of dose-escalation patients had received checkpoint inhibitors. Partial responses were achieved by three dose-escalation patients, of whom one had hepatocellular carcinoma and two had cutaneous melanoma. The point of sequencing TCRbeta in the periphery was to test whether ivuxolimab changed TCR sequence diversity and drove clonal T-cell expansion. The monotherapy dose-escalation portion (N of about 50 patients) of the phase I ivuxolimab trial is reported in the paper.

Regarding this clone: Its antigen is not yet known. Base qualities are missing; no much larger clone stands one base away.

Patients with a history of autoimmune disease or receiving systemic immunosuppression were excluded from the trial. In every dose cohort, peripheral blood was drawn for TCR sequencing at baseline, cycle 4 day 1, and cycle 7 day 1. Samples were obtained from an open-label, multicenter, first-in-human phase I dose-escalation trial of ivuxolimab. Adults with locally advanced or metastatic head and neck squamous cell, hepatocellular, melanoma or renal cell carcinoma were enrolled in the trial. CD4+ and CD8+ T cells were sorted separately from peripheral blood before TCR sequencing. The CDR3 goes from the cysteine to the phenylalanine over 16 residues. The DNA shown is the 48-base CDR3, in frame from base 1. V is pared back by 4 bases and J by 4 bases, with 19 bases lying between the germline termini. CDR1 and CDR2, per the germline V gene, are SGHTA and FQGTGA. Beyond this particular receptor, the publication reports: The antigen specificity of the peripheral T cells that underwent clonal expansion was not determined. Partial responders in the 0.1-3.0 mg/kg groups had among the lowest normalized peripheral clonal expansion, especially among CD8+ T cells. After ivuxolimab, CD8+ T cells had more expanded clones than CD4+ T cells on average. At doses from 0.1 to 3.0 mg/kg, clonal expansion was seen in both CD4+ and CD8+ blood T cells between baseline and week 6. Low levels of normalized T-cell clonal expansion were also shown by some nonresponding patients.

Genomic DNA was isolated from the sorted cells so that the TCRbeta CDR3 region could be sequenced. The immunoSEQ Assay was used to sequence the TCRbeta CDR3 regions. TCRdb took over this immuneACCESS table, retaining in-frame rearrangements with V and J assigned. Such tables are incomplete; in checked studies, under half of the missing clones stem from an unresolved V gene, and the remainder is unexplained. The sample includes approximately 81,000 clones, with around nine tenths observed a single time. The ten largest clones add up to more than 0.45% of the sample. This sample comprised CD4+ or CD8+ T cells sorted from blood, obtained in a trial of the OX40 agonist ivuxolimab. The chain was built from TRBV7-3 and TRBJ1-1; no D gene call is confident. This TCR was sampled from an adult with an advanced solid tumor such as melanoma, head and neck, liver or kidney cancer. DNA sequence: TGTGCCAGCAGCTCCCCTCAAGGGAGAGAAGGCACTGAAGCTTTCTTT. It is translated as CASSSPQGREGTEAFF.